These 20 T cell receptor beta chains came from one sample sequenced in a study of blood T cell repertoires in COVID-19. Repertoires were generated with immunoSEQ multiplex PCR, while TCRdb's copy carries only in-frame clones and drops some. The sample includes about 170,000 clones, more than 75% of them seen just once. Material: peripheral blood. The source is a woman aged 80 or over with COVID-19, enrolled during active disease.

This CDR3 reads CSASPTTYQETQYF. CDR3 DNA sequence: TGCAGTGCTAGTCCTACTACTTACCAAGAGACCCAGTACTTC. V is TRBV20-1 and J is TRBJ2-5; D is uncertain. The germline CDR1 and CDR2 sequences are DFQATT and SNEGSKA (reference sequence). V lost 3 bases and J 0 bases, leaving 11 bases between the germline ends. The CDR3 contains 14 residues.

CDR3 coding DNA: TGTGCCAGCAGCCCGGGACAGATCCAAGAGACCCAGTACTTC. Residues: CASSPGQIQETQYF. The V call is TRBV4-2, the J call TRBJ2-5; TRBD1 matches at 7 bases. After removal of 4 bases from V and 1 base from J, the junction contained 3 bases not matched to a gene. Germline lookup yields CDR1 LGHNA and CDR2 YNFKEQ. This CDR3 has 14 residues.

The rearrangement links TRBV28 to TRBJ2-3, with TRBD2 as a possible D gene (6 bases). This CDR3 region has 15 residues. V was cut by 3 bases and J by 4 bases, with 14 bases left in between. The germline V gene has CDR1 MDHEN and CDR2 SYDVKM. CDR3 sequence: CASSFGGRQADTQYF. CDR3 DNA: TGTGCCAGCAGTTTCGGGGGAAGGCAGGCAGATACGCAGTATTTT. The full variable domain, in which reference TRBV28 and TRBJ2-3 provide the parts outside the CDR3, is DVKVTQSSRYLVKRTGEKVFLECVQDMDHENMFWYRQDPGLGLRLIYFSYDVKMKEKGDIPEGYSVSREKKERFSLILESASTNQTSMYLCASSFGGRQADTQYFGPGTRLTVL.

This chain links TRBV19 with TRBJ1-5; 9 bases line up with TRBD1. Germline V gene data show CDR1 as LNHDA and CDR2 as SQIVND (reference sequence). The CDR3 has 16 residues. Trimming removed 5 bases from V and 3 bases from J; junction bases left unmatched: 8. This CDR3 reads CASSQPGTGNNQPQHF. The CDR3 DNA sequence: TGTGCCAGTAGTCAACCCGGGACAGGGAACAATCAGCCCCAGCATTTT.

The V gene is TRBV3-1 (or the pseudogene TRBV3-2), the J gene TRBJ1-3, with 12 positions matching TRBD1. The CDR3 spans 16 residues. J was trimmed by 2 bases and V by 4 bases; bases with no gene match: 3. The germline V gene encodes CDR1 LGHDT and CDR2 YNNKEL (reference sequence). The DNA for the CDR3 is TGTGCCAGCAGCCCTGGGACAGGGGGCACTGGAAACACCATATATTTT. This sequence encodes CASSPGTGGTGNTIYF.

The J gene is TRBJ2-7, the V gene TRBV12-3 or TRBV12-4, with 7 bases aligning to TRBD2. Germline trimming cut 6 bases from V and 4 bases from J; bases unmatched to any gene: 6. This CDR3 has 13 amino acids. CDR3 nucleotides: TGTGCCAGCAGGCCAAGCGGGGCATACGAGCAGTACTTC. Amino acid sequence: CASRPSGAYEQYF.

In this sample, this clone turned up once. The chain has TRBV15 and TRBJ2-7; D may be TRBD1 (5 bases). Germline values: CDR1 LNHNV, CDR2 YYDKDF (reference sequence). The CDR3 spans 13 residues. V was clipped by 0 bases and J by 6 bases, with 9 bases between them. The DNA of the CDR3 is TGTGCCACCAGCAGAGATCCAGGGCGCGAGCAGTACTTC. This translates into CATSRDPGREQYF.

V and J are TRBV5-1 and TRBJ2-7, with 9 nucleotides matching TRBD1. Germline CDR1 SGHRS, CDR2 YFSETQ. The ends lost 4 bases at V and 6 bases at J; junction bases unmatched: 8. The CDR3 contains 14 residues. CDR3 loop: CASSPGTGSPEQYF. The CDR3, as DNA: TGCGCCAGCAGCCCCGGGACAGGGTCCCCCGAGCAGTACTTC.

V usage is TRBV19 and J usage is TRBJ2-7, with TRBD1 as a possible D gene (5 bases). This CDR3 is built from 13 residues. The germline CDR1 and CDR2 sequences are LNHDA and SQIVND (reference sequence). The V gene lost 6 bases and the J gene lost 3 bases, with 12 bases spanning the gap. The CDR3 coding sequence is TGTGCCAGTAGCCGACAGTCAGACTACGAGCAGTACTTC. This gives the protein CASSRQSDYEQYF.

The chain couples TRBV4-1 to TRBJ1-2; D remains ambiguous. CDR1 MGHRA and CDR2 YSYEKL come from the germline V gene. The CDR3 covers 14 residues. Trimming left V 0 bases short and J 4 bases short, with 9 bases between. CDR3: CASSQDLQIYGYTF. The CDR3 DNA reads TGCGCCAGCAGCCAAGATCTCCAGATCTATGGCTACACCTTC.

The gene calls are TRBV5-6 and TRBJ2-6; 7 nucleotides line up with TRBD1. The ends lost 4 bases at V and 0 bases at J; junction bases unmatched: 10. Germline V CDR1 and CDR2: SGHDT, YYEEEE. The CDR3 has 18 amino acids. As DNA, the CDR3 is TGTGCCAGCAGCGAGGACAGGTCCGCCTTCTCTGGGGCCAACGTCCTGACTTTC. It translates to CASSEDRSAFSGANVLTF.

The chain joins TRBV27 to TRBJ1-5, with 8 bases identical to TRBD1. The CDR3 runs 14 residues. Trimming at V came to 3 bases and at J to 6 bases, leaving 4 bases not matched to a gene. The germline V gene encodes CDR1 MNHEY and CDR2 SMNVEV (reference sequence). CDR3 sequence (DNA): TGTGCCAGCAGTTTCGGACAGGGTGGTCAGCCCCAGCATTTT. Its translation is CASSFGQGGQPQHF.

This clone showed up just once. This chain links TRBV28 with TRBJ1-2; possibly TRBD1 for D (5 bases). Deletions cut 2 bases from V and 3 bases from J, with 10 bases between. This CDR3 is 14 amino acids long. CDR1 and CDR2 (germline): MDHEN, SYDVKM. DNA of the CDR3: TGTGCCAGCAGTTTACCAGGGAATGACTATGGCTACACCTTC. Protein sequence: CASSLPGNDYGYTF.

The chain carries TRBV28 and TRBJ1-5; 7 bases are a match to TRBD1. The germline V gene has CDR1 MDHEN and CDR2 SYDVKM. J was trimmed by 7 bases and V by 9 bases; bases with no gene match: 9. The CDR3 spans 13 residues. CDR3 residues: CASLGQVRQPQHF. CDR3 DNA: TGTGCCAGTCTCGGACAGGTCAGGCAGCCCCAGCATTTT. Together with reference TRBV28 and TRBJ1-5, the CDR3 gives the full variable domain: DVKVTQSSRYLVKRTGEKVFLECVQDMDHENMFWYRQDPGLGLRLIYFSYDVKMKEKGDIPEGYSVSREKKERFSLILESASTNQTSMYLCASLGQVRQPQHFGDGTRLSIL.

The gene calls are TRBV3-1 (or the pseudogene TRBV3-2) and TRBJ1-3; D is unresolved. This CDR3 is 15 amino acids long. Trimming removed 0 bases from V and 0 bases from J, with 6 bases in between. Germline assignment: CDR1 LGHDT and CDR2 YNNKEL (reference sequence). The CDR3 reads CASSQDHSSGNTIYF. DNA for the CDR3: TGTGCCAGCAGCCAAGACCATAGCTCTGGAAACACCATATATTTT.

This clone was recorded only once. Here the CDR3 reads CASSLGTVMNTEAFF. The CDR3 DNA reads as TGCGCCAGCAGCTTGGGCACAGTCATGAACACTGAAGCTTTCTTT. The chain has TRBV5-1 and TRBJ1-1; D remains ambiguous. The CDR3 is 15 amino acids. The germline V and J ends were trimmed by 0 bases and 0 bases, with 9 bases remaining between them. Germline V CDR1 and CDR2: SGHRS, YFSETQ.

V gene TRBV5-6 combines with J gene TRBJ1-6; 7 bases match TRBD1. Germline values: CDR1 SGHDT, CDR2 YYEEEE. There are 14 residues in the CDR3. V trimming: 4 bases; J trimming: 6 bases; junction bases outside the gene matches: 4. DNA of the CDR3: TGTGCCAGCAGCCGCCGGGACAGTAATTCACCCCTCCACTTT. Translation: CASSRRDSNSPLHF. Together with reference TRBV5-6 and TRBJ1-6, the CDR3 gives the full variable domain: DAGVTQSPTHLIKTRGQQVTLRCSPKSGHDTVSWYQQALGQGPQFIFQYYEEEERQRGNFPDRFSGHQFPNYSSELNVNALLLGDSALYLCASSRRDSNSPLHFGNGTRLTVT.

The chain joins TRBV7-2 to TRBJ2-2, with D perhaps matching TRBD1 (5 bases). The V end was cut by 5 bases, the J end by 7 bases, with 17 bases between. From germline, CDR1 is SGHTA and CDR2 FQGNSA. The CDR3 is 15 residues long. The CDR3 here is CASSRLGAESGELFF. The CDR3 nucleotides are TGTGCCAGCAGCCGCCTTGGGGCGGAGAGCGGGGAGCTGTTTTTT. The entire variable domain, with the rest obtained from reference TRBV7-2 and TRBJ2-2, is as follows: GAGVSQSPSNKVTEKGKDVELRCDPISGHTALYWYRQSLGQGLEFLIYFQGNSAPDKSGLPSDRFSAERTGGSVSTLTIQRTQQEDSAVYLCASSRLGAESGELFFGEGSRLTVL.

This chain connects TRBV29-1 to TRBJ2-7; TRBD2 matches at 10 bases. V dropped 2 bases and J dropped 7; count of bases not matched to a gene: 8. CDR1 and CDR2 from the germline V gene are SQVTM and ANQGSEA. This CDR3 has 14 residues. The CDR3 is CSVEFLAGVGEQYF. The CDR3 DNA reads TGCAGCGTTGAATTCCTAGCGGGGGTTGGGGAGCAGTACTTC.

The chain combines TRBV28 with TRBJ2-5, with 10 bases matching TRBD2. The V and J ends lost 4 bases and 3 bases, in that order; junction bases with no gene match: 26. The CDR3 has 22 amino acids. Germline values: CDR1 MDHEN, CDR2 SYDVKM. The CDR3 sequence: CASSSFHVQPGLASPHKETQYF. CDR3 bases: TGTGCCAGCAGTTCGTTTCATGTGCAACCGGGACTAGCGTCCCCTCATAAAGAGACCCAGTACTTC. The complete variable domain, with remaining parts taken from reference TRBV28 and TRBJ2-5, reads DVKVTQSSRYLVKRTGEKVFLECVQDMDHENMFWYRQDPGLGLRLIYFSYDVKMKEKGDIPEGYSVSREKKERFSLILESASTNQTSMYLCASSSFHVQPGLASPHKETQYFGPGTRLLVL.